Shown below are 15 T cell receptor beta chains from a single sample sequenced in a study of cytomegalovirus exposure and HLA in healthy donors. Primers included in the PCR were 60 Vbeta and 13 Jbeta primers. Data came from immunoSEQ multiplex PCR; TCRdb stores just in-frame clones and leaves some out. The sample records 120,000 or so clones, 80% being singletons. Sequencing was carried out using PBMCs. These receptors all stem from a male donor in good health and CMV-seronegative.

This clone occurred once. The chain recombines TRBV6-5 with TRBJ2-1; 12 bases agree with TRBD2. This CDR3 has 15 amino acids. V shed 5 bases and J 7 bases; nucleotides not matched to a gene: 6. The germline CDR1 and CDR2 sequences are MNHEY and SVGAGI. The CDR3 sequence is CASSLAGGPGNEQFF. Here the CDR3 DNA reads TGTGCCAGCAGTCTAGCGGGAGGGCCGGGGAATGAGCAGTTCTTC.

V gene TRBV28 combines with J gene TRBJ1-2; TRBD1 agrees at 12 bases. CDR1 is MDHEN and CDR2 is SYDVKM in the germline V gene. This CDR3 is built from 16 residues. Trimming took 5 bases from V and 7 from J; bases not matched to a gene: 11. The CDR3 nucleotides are TGTGCCAGCAGTGCAAACCCGGGACAGGGGGCAGGTGGCTACACCTTC. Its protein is CASSANPGQGAGGYTF.

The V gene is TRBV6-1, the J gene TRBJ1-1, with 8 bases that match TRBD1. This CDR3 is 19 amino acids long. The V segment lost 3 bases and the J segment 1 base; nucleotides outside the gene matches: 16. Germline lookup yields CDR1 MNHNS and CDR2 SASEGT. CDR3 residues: CASSDLSWTGFKKNTEAFF. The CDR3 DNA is TGTGCCAGCAGTGATCTATCGTGGACAGGGTTTAAGAAGAACACTGAAGCTTTCTTT.

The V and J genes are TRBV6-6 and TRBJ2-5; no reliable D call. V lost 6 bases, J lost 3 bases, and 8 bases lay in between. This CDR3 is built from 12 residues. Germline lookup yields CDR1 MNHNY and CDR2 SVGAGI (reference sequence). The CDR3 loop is CASSELKETQYF. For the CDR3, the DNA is TGTGCCAGCAGCGAGTTGAAAGAGACCCAGTACTTC.

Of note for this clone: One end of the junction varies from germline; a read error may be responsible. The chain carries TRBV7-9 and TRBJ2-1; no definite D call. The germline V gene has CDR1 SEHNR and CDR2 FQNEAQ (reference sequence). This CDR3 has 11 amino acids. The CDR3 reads CSSSSRIEQFF. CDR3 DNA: TGTTCCAGCAGCTCTAGAATTGAGCAGTTCTTC.

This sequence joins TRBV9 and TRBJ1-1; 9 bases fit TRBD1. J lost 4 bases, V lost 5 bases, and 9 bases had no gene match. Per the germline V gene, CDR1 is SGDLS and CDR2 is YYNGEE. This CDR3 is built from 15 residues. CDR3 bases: TGTGCCAGCAGACCGAAACAGGGGGCGTTCACTGAAGCTTTCTTT. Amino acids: CASRPKQGAFTEAFF.

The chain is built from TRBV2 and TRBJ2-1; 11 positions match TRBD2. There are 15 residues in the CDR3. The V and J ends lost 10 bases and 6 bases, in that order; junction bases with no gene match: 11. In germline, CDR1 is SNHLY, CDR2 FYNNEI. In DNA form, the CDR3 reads TGTGCCATCTCCCGCCTTAGCGGGGGGGGCAATGAGCAGTTCTTC. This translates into CAISRLSGGGNEQFF.

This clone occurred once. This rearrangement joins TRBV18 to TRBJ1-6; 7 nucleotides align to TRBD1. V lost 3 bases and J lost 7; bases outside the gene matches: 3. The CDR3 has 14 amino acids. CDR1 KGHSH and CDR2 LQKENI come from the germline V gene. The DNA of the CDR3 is TGTGCCAGCTCACCGGACAGGAGGAATTCACCCCTCCACTTT. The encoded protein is CASSPDRRNSPLHF. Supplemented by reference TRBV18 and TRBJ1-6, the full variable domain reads NAGVMQNPRHLVRRRGQEARLRCSPMKGHSHVYWYRQLPEEGLKFMVYLQKENIIDESGMPKERFSAEFPKEGPSILRIQQVVRGDSAAYFCASSPDRRNSPLHFGNGTRLTVT.

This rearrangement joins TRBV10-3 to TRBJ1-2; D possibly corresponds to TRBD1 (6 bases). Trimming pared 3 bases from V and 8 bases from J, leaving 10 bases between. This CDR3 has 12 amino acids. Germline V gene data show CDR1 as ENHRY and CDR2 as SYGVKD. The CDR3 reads CAISEGGVGYTF. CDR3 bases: TGTGCCATCAGTGAAGGGGGGGTCGGCTACACCTTC.

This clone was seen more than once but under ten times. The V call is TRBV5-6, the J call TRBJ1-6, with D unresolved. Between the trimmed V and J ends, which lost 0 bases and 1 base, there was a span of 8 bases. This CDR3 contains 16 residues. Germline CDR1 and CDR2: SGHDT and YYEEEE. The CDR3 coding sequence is TGTGCCAGCAGCTTGGATGGGAGATCCTATAATTCACCCCTCCACTTT. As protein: CASSLDGRSYNSPLHF. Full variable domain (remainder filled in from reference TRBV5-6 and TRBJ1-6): DAGVTQSPTHLIKTRGQQVTLRCSPKSGHDTVSWYQQALGQGPQFIFQYYEEEERQRGNFPDRFSGHQFPNYSSELNVNALLLGDSALYLCASSLDGRSYNSPLHFGNGTRLTVT.

This CDR3 reads CASSSHRGPWQPQHF. The CDR3, as DNA: TGTGCCAGCAGCTCCCACAGGGGACCGTGGCAGCCCCAGCATTTT. The chain links TRBV7-9 to TRBJ1-5, with 7 bases that match TRBD1. This CDR3 spans 15 amino acids. V lost 4 bases and J lost 7; bases outside the gene matches: 10. CDR1 is SEHNR, CDR2 FQNEAQ, per germline (reference sequence). Together with reference TRBV7-9 and TRBJ1-5, the CDR3 gives the full variable domain: DTGVSQNPRHKITKRGQNVTFRCDPISEHNRLYWYRQTLGQGPEFLTYFQNEAQLEKSRLLSDRFSAERPKGSFSTLEIQRTEQGDSAMYLCASSSHRGPWQPQHFGDGTRLSIL.

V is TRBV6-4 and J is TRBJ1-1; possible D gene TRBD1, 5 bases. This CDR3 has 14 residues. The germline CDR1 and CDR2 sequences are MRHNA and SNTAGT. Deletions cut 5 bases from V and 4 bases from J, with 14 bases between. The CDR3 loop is CASSLEGGGTEAFF. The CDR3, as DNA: TGTGCCAGCAGTCTAGAGGGCGGGGGCACTGAAGCTTTCTTT.

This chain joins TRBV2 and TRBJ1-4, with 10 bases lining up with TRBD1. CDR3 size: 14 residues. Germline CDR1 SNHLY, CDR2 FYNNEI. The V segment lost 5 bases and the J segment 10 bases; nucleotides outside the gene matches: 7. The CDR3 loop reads CASSPDRGQGKLFF. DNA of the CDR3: TGTGCCAGCAGTCCCGACAGGGGGCAGGGAAAACTGTTTTTT.

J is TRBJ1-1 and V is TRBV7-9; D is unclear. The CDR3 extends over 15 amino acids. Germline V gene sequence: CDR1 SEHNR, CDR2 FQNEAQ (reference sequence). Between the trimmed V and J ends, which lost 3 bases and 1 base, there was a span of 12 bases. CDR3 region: CASSFLPRTNTEAFF. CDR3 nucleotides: TGTGCCAGCAGCTTTCTCCCTAGAACGAACACTGAAGCTTTCTTT.

For the CDR3, the DNA is TGCGCCAGCAGCTTGAGGACAGGGAACACTGAAGCTTTCTTT. It yields the protein CASSLRTGNTEAFF. The rearrangement links TRBV5-1 to TRBJ1-1; the match to TRBD1 covers 7 bases. The germline CDR1 and CDR2 sequences are SGHRS and YFSETQ. This CDR3 has 14 amino acids. J lost 1 base, V lost 1 base, and 1 base had no gene match.